This is a list of T cell receptor beta chains from one sample in a study of T cells after posttransplantation cyclophosphamide. Generated by immunoSEQ multiplex PCR, the TCRdb table keeps only in-frame clones and is missing some. The sample has about 3,300 clones, approximately 89% seen once. The sequences come from PBMCs, collected after allogeneic stem cell transplant with posttransplant cyclophosphamide. The receptors originated from a female patient aged 45-60 years who received an allogeneic stem cell transplant from an unrelated donor, was CMV-positive, and had acute and chronic GVHD. Some T cells may have originated in the graft donor. The CDR3 runs from the conserved cysteine through the conserved F or W.

V gene	J gene	CDR3 protein
TRBV12-5	TRBJ2-1	CASGPGLANNEQFF
TRBV18	TRBJ1-2	CASSPSIRSTDRPYGYTF
TRBV4-2	TRBJ2-2	CASSQDIPMAGVYTGELFF
TRBV7-9	TRBJ2-2	CASSLGTGSGELFF
TRBV2	TRBJ2-3	CASRTIAGGTDTQYF
TRBV4-1	TRBJ2-2	CASSQDGTGTIGELFF
TRBV14	TRBJ2-7	CASSPLRSGVSYEQYF
TRBV6-1	TRBJ1-3	CASHSSGNTIYF
TRBV10-3	TRBJ2-7	CAISPGQAEQYF
TRBV19	TRBJ2-1	CASGSRRASFSYNEQFF
TRBV5-1	TRBJ1-2	CASSLDRDSNYGYTF
TRBV19	TRBJ2-2	CASSPLSGRAGYTGELFF
TRBV6-5	TRBJ2-7	CASSGYGGVAYEQYF
TRBV18	-	CASSPQYEQYF
TRBV11-2	TRBJ2-5	CASSFTSGSRQETQYF
TRBV7-9	TRBJ2-7	CASTGSGANEQYF
TRBV6-5	TRBJ1-2	CASSYLDRGNYTF
TRBV11-2	TRBJ2-2	CASSFRDRVTGELFF
TRBV5-1	TRBJ2-4	CASSGGGALNIQYF
TRBV5-1	TRBJ2-5	CASSLPHQETQYF
TRBV29-1	TRBJ2-1	CSAHSGTGGSDEQFF
TRBV2	TRBJ2-3	CASSEQGSPTDTQYF
TRBV5-1	TRBJ2-5	CASSLSSGADQYF
TRBV7-8	TRBJ1-1	CASSPRLGQMNTEAFF
TRBV5-1	TRBJ1-1	CASSTGDFDTEAFF
TRBV21-1	TRBJ2-1	CASSNVGQGGNEQFF
TRBV7-2	TRBJ2-1	CASSLLYNEQFF
TRBV4-1	TRBJ2-2	CASSQPGQRVILFF
TRBV5-1	TRBJ2-3	CASSKGALNTDTQYF
TRBV5-5	TRBJ2-1	CASSADGGANEQFF